A single sample gave rise to the 22 T cell receptor beta chains below, sequenced in a study of kidney transplant recipient with SARS-CoV-2 infection. Via MiXCR, TCRdb re-called the reads, giving one row per CDR3 protein. The sample lists under 300,000 distinct CDR3 sequences, around 30% seen once, with roughly 7% in the top ten. The sequencing used a blood sample, collected at baseline and on roughly day 110 from a kidney transplant recipient. All receptors derive from a young adult male patient who had COVID-19 and was a kidney transplant recipient. Some T cells may be graft donor cells.

In this sample, this clonotype turned up many times. The V call is TRBV5-5, the J call TRBJ2-2, with D uncertain. Germline values: CDR1 SGHKS, CDR2 YYEKEE (reference sequence). V was trimmed by 0 bases and J by 1 base, leaving 10 bases between them. This CDR3 comprises 16 residues. The CDR3, as DNA: TGTGCCAGCAGCTTGGCTCTAGGAGAGAACACCGGGGAGCTGTTTTTT. It is translated as CASSLALGENTGELFF.

This clonotype has at least ten counts. The rearrangement uses TRBV13 and TRBJ1-4; a possible D gene is TRBD1 (5 bases). Germline lookup yields CDR1 PRHDT and CDR2 FYEKMQ (reference sequence). Trimming shortened V by 5 bases and J by 7 bases, and 20 bases separated the two germline ends. This CDR3 region has 16 residues. CDR3 residues: CASSISVSWGGEKLFF. The DNA of the CDR3 is TGTGCCAGCAGCATCTCCGTCAGTTGGGGGGGTGAAAAACTGTTTTTT.

This clonotype has a count of ten or more. The rearrangement joins TRBV30 to TRBJ1-1; D uncertain. V shed 3 bases and J shed 6 bases, with 8 bases lying between them. CDR3 length equals 11 residues. Germline CDR1 is GTSNPN and CDR2 is SVGIG (reference sequence). In DNA form, the CDR3 reads TGTGCCTGGAGGGTAAGCGCTGAAGCTTTCTTT. It codes for CAWRVSAEAFF.

This clonotype has a count of ten or more. This chain uses TRBV11-2 with TRBJ2-7, with 8 bases matching TRBD1. The CDR3 extends over 13 amino acids. V gave up 5 bases and J gave up 6 bases; unmatched junction bases: 6. CDR1 and CDR2 from the germline V gene are SGHAT and FQNNGV. The CDR3 spells CASSAGTGREQYF. In DNA, the CDR3 is TGTGCCAGCAGCGCCGGGACAGGTCGCGAGCAGTACTTC.

Many counts were recorded for this clonotype. The CDR3 sequence: CASSLPGQGAPGELFF. CDR3 in DNA: TGTGCCAGCAGCTTACCGGGACAGGGGGCGCCCGGGGAGCTGTTTTTT. This sequence joins TRBV7-9 and TRBJ2-2, with 12 nucleotides matching TRBD1. V lost 2 bases and J lost 6; bases outside the gene matches: 4. The CDR3 totals 16 residues. Germline values: CDR1 SEHNR, CDR2 FQNEAQ (reference sequence).

This clonotype has more than one count but fewer than ten. The CDR3 sequence is CAISGRAVDAEAFF. CDR3 nucleotide sequence: TGTGCCATCAGTGGAAGGGCAGTTGACGCTGAAGCTTTCTTT. This chain uses TRBV10-3 with TRBJ1-1; D not certain. Germline V lookup: CDR1 ENHRY, CDR2 SYGVKD. With 4 bases removed from V and 6 bases from J, the gap between germline ends came to 15 bases. The CDR3 spans 14 residues.

This clonotype showed up many times. CDR3 sequence reads: CASSPKYQGTEAFF. As DNA, the CDR3 is TGTGCCAGCAGTCCTAAATATCAGGGCACTGAAGCTTTCTTT. The chain carries TRBV6-6 and TRBJ1-1, with a possible D match to TRBD1 (5 bases). The germline V gene has CDR1 MNHNY and CDR2 SVGAGI (reference sequence). The CDR3 has 14 residues. Trimming removed 5 bases from V and 4 bases from J, with 14 bases in between.

Points on this clonotype: This may be a read error: a much more frequent sequence differs by one nucleotide. The chain couples TRBV29-1 to TRBJ1-2; 7 bases map to TRBD1. Germline V gene data show CDR1 as SQVTM and CDR2 as ANQGSEA. V trimming: 6 bases; J trimming: 4 bases; junction bases outside the gene matches: 14. The CDR3 runs 15 residues. In DNA, the CDR3 is TGCAGCGTGGTTGATCCCGGGACAGCAAGCTATGGCTACACCTTC. Amino acid sequence: CSVVDPGTASYGYTF.

This clonotype was seen repeatedly, ten times or more. The chain recombines TRBV6-4 with TRBJ1-2, with D unresolved. Trimming shortened V by 5 bases and J by 4 bases, and 23 bases separated the two germline ends. This CDR3 comprises 17 residues. From germline, CDR1 is MRHNA and CDR2 SNTAGT. The CDR3 DNA reads as TGTGCCAGCAGTTCGACCCGCTCACACGGAAAGACCTATGGCTACACCTTC. Protein: CASSSTRSHGKTYGYTF.

Points on this clonotype: A read error may explain this, as a much larger clone is one base away. The chain has TRBV20-1 and TRBJ1-6; 7 bases map to TRBD1. The CDR3 is made up of 15 amino acids. Germline V gene lookup returns CDR1 DFQATT and CDR2 SNEGSKA (reference sequence). CDR3 sequence: CSTSEGKGANSPLHF. CDR3 sequence (DNA): TGCAGTACTAGCGAGGGGAAGGGGGCGAATTCACCCCTCCACTTT.

In the case of this clonotype: This sequence may be a read error, since a much larger clone differs from it by one base. V is TRBV7-2 and J is TRBJ2-7; D perhaps matches TRBD2 (6 bases). The CDR3 runs to 17 residues. Trimming took 2 bases from V and 2 from J, leaving 19 bases between them. Germline CDR1 is SGHTA and CDR2 is FQGNSA. For the CDR3, the DNA is TGTGCCAGCAGCTTAAGGCCCCGGATTAGCGGACCCTACGAGCAGTACTTC. It encodes CASSLRPRISGPYEQYF.

In its sample, this clonotype was seen many times. The J gene is TRBJ2-3, the V gene TRBV5-1; TRBD2 matches at 7 bases. This CDR3 has 16 residues. After removal of 0 bases from V and 2 bases from J, the junction contained 6 bases not matched to a gene. Germline CDR1 reads SGHRS; CDR2 reads YFSETQ. CDR3: CASSLGPAGDTDTQYF. CDR3 sequence (DNA): TGCGCCAGCAGCTTGGGACCTGCGGGGGACACAGATACGCAGTATTTT.

This clonotype has ten or more counts. The chain has TRBV4-3 and TRBJ1-5, with TRBD1 as a possible D gene (5 bases). Germline assignment: CDR1 LGHNA and CDR2 YSLEER. V lost 0 bases and J lost 3, with 12 bases in between. The CDR3 has 16 amino acids. The CDR3 DNA sequence: TGCGCCAGCAGCCAAGACCTGGCGGGGCCCAATCAGCCCCAGCATTTT. Its protein is CASSQDLAGPNQPQHF.

This clonotype was observed many times. DNA of the CDR3: TGTGCCAGCAGGGGGACACGACTAGCGGGTTACAATGAGCAGTTCTTC. It codes for CASRGTRLAGYNEQFF. The genes are TRBV27 and TRBJ2-1, with 10 bases that match TRBD2. After removal of 6 bases from V and 4 bases from J, the junction contained 9 bases not matched to a gene. This CDR3 spans 16 amino acids. CDR1 and CDR2 from the germline V gene are MNHEY and SMNVEV (reference sequence).

In this sample, this clonotype turned up a few times. The chain is built from TRBV10-2 and TRBJ2-5, with TRBD2 identical over 10 bases. V shed 1 base and J 7 bases; nucleotides not matched to a gene: 9. The CDR3 runs 16 residues. Germline V lookup: CDR1 WSHSY, CDR2 SAAADI. CDR3 region: CASSEYRTSGLGTQYF. Here the CDR3 DNA reads TGCGCCAGCAGTGAGTATAGGACTAGCGGCTTGGGGACCCAGTACTTC.

With respect to this clonotype: This may be a read error: a much more frequent sequence differs by one nucleotide. The CDR3 DNA follows: TGTGCCAGCAGCTTAGCAGGGACCTACGAGCAGTACTTC. This codes for CASSLAGTYEQYF. The rearrangement joins TRBV7-2 to TRBJ2-7; no definite D call. With 0 bases removed from V and 2 bases from J, the gap between germline ends came to 5 bases. Germline lookup yields CDR1 SGHTA and CDR2 FQGNSA. This CDR3 has 13 residues.

This clonotype has a count of ten or more. The J gene is TRBJ2-2, the V gene TRBV4-2; D not resolved. The germline CDR1 and CDR2 sequences are LGHNA and YNFKEQ. Trimming removed 8 bases at V and 5 bases at J, with 15 bases between. The CDR3 is 14 amino acids. The CDR3 loop reads CASCPEVGTGELFF. The CDR3 DNA reads as TGTGCCAGCTGCCCAGAGGTCGGTACCGGGGAGCTGTTTTTT.

A note on this clonotype: Just one base apart from a much larger clone, this may be a read error. This chain links TRBV25-1 with TRBJ2-1; D uncertain. The V gene lost 7 bases and the J gene lost 5 bases, with 6 bases spanning the gap. This CDR3 has 11 residues. Germline loops: CDR1 MGHDK, CDR2 SYGVNS. Here the CDR3 reads CASNGNNEQFF. The CDR3 bases are TGTGCCAGCAATGGTAACAATGAGCAGTTCTTC.

This clonotype was recorded many times. This chain uses TRBV7-9 with TRBJ2-2; D is perhaps TRBD1 (6 bases). Germline assignment: CDR1 SEHNR and CDR2 FQNEAQ (reference sequence). The length of the CDR3 is 14 residues. V lost 6 bases and J 6 bases, leaving 14 bases between the germline ends. CDR3 coding DNA: TGTGCCAGCAGACCACCTCAGGGGCCCGGGGAGCTGTTTTTT. Protein product: CASRPPQGPGELFF.

This clonotype was counted many times. This rearrangement joins TRBV19 to TRBJ2-3; TRBD2 is a possible D gene (6 bases). V was pared by 6 bases and J by 0 bases, with 10 bases between. The CDR3 length is 14 residues. Germline V gene data show CDR1 as LNHDA and CDR2 as SQIVND (reference sequence). This chain's CDR3 is CASRKAGSTDTQYF. For the CDR3, the DNA is TGTGCCAGTAGGAAGGCGGGGAGCACAGATACGCAGTATTTT.

In its sample, this clonotype was seen many times. The chain carries TRBV11-1 and TRBJ1-2, with D unclear. Trimming pared 5 bases from V and 4 bases from J, leaving 23 bases between. The CDR3 is made up of 17 amino acids. From germline, CDR1 is SGHAT and CDR2 FQDESV (reference sequence). This chain's CDR3 is CASSEYTKAGKTYGYTF. CDR3 nucleotides: TGTGCCAGCAGCGAGTACACTAAGGCTGGAAAGACCTATGGCTACACCTTC.

Worth noting for this clonotype: A read error may explain this, as a much larger clone is one base away. DNA for the CDR3: TGTGCCGGTAGTATAGGGACCGGGACGAGCAATCAGCCCCAGCATTTT. Translated: CAGSIGTGTSNQPQHF. The gene calls are TRBV19 and TRBJ1-5; a weak D match, TRBD1 (5 bases). Per germline, CDR1 LNHDA and CDR2 SQIVND (reference sequence). This CDR3 is 16 amino acids long.